The following is a T cell receptor (beta chain) sequence with its context. The authors distributed each subset's genomic DNA evenly over several immunoSEQ plates. This table comes from immunoSEQ multiplex PCR, and its TCRdb copy is limited to in-frame clones, with some not included. The data hold over 1.5 million clones, with about 98% observed a single time. This specimen belongs to a study of shared clonotypes between healthy human individuals. The CDR3 is 15 residues long. V was pared by 5 bases and J by 5 bases, with 9 bases of the junction left unmatched. Germline V gives CDR1 MGHDK, CDR2 SYGVNS.

This clonotype was sampled from a man under 40 in good health. Sequencing was done on a sample of naive CD4+ T cells sorted from blood. As to subset: CD45RA+ positively selected. The genes are TRBV25-1 and TRBJ2-5; 9 positions match TRBD1. The CDR3 bases are TGTGCCAGCAGTAGTACAGGGGGCGAGTTGGAGACCCAGTACTTC. It translates to CASSSTGGELETQYF.